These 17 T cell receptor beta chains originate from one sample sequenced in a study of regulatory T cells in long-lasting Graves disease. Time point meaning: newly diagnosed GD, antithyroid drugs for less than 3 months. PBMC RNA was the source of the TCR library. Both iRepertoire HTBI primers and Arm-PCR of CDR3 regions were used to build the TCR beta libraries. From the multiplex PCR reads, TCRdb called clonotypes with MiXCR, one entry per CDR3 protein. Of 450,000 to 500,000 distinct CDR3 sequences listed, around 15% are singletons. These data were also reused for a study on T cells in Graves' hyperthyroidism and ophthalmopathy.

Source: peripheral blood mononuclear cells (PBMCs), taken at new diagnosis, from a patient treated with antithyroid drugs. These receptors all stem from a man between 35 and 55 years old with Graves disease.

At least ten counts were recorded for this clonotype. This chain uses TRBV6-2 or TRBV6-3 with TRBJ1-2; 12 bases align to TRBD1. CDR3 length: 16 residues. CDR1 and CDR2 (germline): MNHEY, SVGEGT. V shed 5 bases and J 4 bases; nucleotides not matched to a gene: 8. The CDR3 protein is CASSAGQGASTYGYTF. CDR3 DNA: TGTGCCAGCAGTGCGGGACAGGGGGCTAGTACCTATGGCTACACCTTC.

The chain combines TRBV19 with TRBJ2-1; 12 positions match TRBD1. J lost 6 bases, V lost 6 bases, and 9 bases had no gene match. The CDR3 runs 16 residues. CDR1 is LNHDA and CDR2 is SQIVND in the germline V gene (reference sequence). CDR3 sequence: CASRDWGTGGFNEQFF. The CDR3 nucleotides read TGTGCCAGTAGAGATTGGGGGACAGGGGGCTTCAATGAGCAGTTCTTC.

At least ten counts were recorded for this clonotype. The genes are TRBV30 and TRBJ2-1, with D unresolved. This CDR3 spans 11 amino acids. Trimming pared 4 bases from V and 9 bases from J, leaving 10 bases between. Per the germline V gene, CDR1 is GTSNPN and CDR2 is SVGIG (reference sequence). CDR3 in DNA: TGTGCCTGGAACAGAGTTAGTGAGCAGTTCTTC. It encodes CAWNRVSEQFF.

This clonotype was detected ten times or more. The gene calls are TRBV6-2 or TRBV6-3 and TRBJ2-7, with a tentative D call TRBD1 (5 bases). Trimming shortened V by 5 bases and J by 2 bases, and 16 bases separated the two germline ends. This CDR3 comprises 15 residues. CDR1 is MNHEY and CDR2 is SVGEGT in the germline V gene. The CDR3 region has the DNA TGTGCCAGCAGTGAAGCCCCCAGGGCCGCCTACGAGCAGTACTTC. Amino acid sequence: CASSEAPRAAYEQYF.

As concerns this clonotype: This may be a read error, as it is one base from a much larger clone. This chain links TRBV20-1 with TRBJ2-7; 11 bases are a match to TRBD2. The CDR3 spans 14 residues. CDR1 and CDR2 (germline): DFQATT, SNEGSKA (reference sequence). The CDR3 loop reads CSARSPSGRWERYF. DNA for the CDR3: TGCAGTGCTAGGTCCCCTAGCGGGAGGTGGGAGCGGTACTTC.

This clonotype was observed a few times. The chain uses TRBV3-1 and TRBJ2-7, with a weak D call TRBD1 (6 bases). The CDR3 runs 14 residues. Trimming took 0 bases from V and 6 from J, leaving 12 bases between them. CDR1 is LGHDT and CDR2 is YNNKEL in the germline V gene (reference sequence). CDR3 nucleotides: TGTGCCAGCAGCCAAGATACAGGGCGTAGCGAGCAGTACTTC. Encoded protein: CASSQDTGRSEQYF.

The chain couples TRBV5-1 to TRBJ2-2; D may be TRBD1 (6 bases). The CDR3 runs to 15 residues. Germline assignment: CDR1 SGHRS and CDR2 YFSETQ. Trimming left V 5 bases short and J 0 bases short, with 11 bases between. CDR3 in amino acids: CASRPGTTNTGELFF. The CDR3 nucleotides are TGCGCCAGCAGGCCCGGGACAACGAACACCGGGGAGCTGTTTTTT.

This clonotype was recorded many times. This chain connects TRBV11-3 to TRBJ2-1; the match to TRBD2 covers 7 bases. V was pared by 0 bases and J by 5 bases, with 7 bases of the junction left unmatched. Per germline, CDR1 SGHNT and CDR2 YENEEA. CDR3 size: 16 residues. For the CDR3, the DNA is TGTGCCAGCAGCTTAGAACGGGGAGGGTGGGACAATGAGCAGTTCTTC. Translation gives CASSLERGGWDNEQFF.

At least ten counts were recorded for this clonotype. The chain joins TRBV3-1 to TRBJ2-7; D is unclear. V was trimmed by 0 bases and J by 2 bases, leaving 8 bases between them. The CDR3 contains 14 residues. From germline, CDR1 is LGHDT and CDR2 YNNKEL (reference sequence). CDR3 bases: TGTGCCAGCAGCCAAGATATTTCAGCCTACGAGCAGTACTTC. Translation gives CASSQDISAYEQYF.

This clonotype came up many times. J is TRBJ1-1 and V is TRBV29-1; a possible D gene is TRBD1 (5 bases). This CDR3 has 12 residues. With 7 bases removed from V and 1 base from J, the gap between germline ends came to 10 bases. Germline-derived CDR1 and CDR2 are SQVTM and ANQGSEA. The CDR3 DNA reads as TGCAGCGCCGGGACGGCGAACACTGAAGCTTTCTTT. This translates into CSAGTANTEAFF.

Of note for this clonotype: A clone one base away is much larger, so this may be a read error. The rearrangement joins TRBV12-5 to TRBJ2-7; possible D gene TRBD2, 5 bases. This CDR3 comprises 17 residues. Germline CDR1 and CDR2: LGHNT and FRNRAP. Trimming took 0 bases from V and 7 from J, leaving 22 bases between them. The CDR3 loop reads CASGLVAVGKPLREQYF. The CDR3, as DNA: TGTGCTAGTGGTTTGGTAGCCGTCGGGAAACCTTTACGAGAGCAGTACTTC.

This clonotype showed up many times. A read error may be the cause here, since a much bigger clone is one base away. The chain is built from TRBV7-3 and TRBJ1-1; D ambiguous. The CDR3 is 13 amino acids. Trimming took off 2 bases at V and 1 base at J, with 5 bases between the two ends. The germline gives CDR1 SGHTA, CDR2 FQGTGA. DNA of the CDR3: TGTGCCAGCAGCTTATGGGAGAACACTGAAGCTTTCTTT. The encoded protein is CASSLWENTEAFF.

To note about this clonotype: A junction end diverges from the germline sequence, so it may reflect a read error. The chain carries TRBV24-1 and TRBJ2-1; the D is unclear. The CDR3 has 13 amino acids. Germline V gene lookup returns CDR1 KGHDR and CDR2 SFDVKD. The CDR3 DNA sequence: TGTGCCGCCAGTGACCGTACTTACGGTGAGCAGTTCTTC. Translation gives CAASDRTYGEQFF.

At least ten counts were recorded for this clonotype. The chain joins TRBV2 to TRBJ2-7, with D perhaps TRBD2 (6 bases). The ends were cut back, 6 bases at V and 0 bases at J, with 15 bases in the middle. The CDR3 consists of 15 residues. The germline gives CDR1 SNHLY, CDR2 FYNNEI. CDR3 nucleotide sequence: TGTGCCAGCAGGGAAACCCCTAGCGACTCCTACGAGCAGTACTTC. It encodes CASRETPSDSYEQYF.

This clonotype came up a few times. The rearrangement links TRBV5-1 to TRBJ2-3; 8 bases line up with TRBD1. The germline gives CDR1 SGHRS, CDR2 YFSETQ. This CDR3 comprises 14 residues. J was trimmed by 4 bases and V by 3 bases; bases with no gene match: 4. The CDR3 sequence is CASSSLQGADTQYF. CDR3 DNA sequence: TGCGCCAGCAGCTCATTACAGGGGGCAGATACGCAGTATTTT.

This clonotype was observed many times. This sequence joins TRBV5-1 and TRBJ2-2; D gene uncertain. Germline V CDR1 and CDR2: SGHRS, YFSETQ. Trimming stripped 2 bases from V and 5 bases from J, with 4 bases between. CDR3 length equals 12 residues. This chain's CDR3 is CASSFQTGELFF. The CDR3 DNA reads TGCGCCAGCAGCTTTCAAACCGGGGAGCTGTTTTTT.

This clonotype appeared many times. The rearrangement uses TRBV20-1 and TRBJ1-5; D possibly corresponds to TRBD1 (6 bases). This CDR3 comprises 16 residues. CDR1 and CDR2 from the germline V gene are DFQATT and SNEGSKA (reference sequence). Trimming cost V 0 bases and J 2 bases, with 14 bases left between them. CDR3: CSARDGGAEGNQPQHF. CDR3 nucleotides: TGCAGTGCTAGAGATGGGGGGGCAGAGGGCAATCAGCCCCAGCATTTT.